The clone carrying this TCR beta chain turned up a few times. The record originates from a study of patients and donors after allogeneic stem cell transplantation. TCRdb called the RT-PCR reads again in MiXCR, with one record for every CDR3 protein. The sample lists 900,000 to 1,000,000 distinct CDR3 sequences, more than 15% occurring once. The V end lost 11 bases, the J end lost 4 bases, and 9 bases lay between the germline ends. This CDR3 region has 11 residues. Germline V gene data show CDR1 as MNHEY and CDR2 as SMNVEV (reference sequence). The chain recombines TRBV27 with TRBJ2-1; D unclear. The sequencing sample was made of blood, either unsorted or a sorted T cell fraction (not recorded which). The clonotype was recovered from a human donor who was either an allogeneic HSCT recipient or a stem cell or donor lymphocyte infusion donor (not recorded which). It is not recorded whose cells these are; they may come from a transplant donor. CDR3 amino acids: CACRRYNEQFF. CDR3 coding DNA: TGTGCCTGCCGGCGTTACAATGAGCAGTTCTTC.